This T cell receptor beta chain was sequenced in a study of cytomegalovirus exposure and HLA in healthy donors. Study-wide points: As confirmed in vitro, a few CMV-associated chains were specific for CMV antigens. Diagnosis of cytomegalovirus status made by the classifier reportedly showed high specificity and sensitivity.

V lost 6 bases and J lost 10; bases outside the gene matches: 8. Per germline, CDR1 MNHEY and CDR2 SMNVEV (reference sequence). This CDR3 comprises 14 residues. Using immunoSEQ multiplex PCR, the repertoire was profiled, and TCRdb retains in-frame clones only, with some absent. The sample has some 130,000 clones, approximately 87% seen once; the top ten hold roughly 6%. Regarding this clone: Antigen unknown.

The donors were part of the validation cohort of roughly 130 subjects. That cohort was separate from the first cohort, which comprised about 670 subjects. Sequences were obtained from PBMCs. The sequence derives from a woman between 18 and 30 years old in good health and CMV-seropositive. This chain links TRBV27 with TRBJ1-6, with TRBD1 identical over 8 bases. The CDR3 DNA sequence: TGTGCCAGCAGGGAGACAGGGGAGGGCTCACCCCTCCACTTT. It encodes CASRETGEGSPLHF.